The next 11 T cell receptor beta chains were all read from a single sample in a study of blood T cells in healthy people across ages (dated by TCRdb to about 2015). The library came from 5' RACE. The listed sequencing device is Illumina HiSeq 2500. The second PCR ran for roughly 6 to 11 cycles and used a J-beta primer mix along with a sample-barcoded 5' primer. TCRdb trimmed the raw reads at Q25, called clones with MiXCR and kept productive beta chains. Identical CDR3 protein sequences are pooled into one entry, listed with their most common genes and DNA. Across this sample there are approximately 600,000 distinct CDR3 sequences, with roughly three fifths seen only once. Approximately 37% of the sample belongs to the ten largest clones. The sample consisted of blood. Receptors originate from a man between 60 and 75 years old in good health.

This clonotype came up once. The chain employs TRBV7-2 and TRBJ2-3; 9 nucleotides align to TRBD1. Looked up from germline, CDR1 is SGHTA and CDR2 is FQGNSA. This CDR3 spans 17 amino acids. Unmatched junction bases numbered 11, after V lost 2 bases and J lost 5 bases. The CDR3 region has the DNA TGTGCCAGCAGCTTATATTTTCCGGGACAGGGCAGAGATACGCAGTATTTT. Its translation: CASSLYFPGQGRDTQYF. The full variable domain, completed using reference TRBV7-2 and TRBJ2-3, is GAGVSQSPSNKVTEKGKDVELRCDPISGHTALYWYRQSLGQGLEFLIYFQGNSAPDKSGLPSDRFSAERTGGSVSTLTIQRTQQEDSAVYLCASSLYFPGQGRDTQYFGPGTRLTVL.

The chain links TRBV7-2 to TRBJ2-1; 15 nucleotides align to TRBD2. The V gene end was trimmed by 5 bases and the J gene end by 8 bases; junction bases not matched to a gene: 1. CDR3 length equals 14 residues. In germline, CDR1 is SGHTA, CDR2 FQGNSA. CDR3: CASSRTSGGDEQFF. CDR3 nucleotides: TGTGCCAGCAGCCGGACTAGCGGGGGGGATGAGCAGTTCTTC.

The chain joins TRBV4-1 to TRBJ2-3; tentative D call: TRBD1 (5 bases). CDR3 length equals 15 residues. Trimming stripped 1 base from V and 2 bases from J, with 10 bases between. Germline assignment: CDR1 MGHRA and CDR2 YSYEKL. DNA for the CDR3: TGCGCCAGCAGCCAAGGACAGACTTTCACAGATACGCAGTATTTT. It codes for CASSQGQTFTDTQYF.

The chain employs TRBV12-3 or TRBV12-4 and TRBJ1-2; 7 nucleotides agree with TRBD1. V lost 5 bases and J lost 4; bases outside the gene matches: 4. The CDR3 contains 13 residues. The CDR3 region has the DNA TGTGCCAGCAGTCGAGGACAGGCCTATGGCTACACCTTC. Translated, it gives CASSRGQAYGYTF.

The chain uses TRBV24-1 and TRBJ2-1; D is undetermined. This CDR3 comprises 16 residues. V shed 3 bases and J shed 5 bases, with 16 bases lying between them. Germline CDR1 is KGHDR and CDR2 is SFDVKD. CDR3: CATSDHPGSEDNEQFF. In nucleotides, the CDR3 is TGTGCCACCAGTGATCACCCGGGTTCCGAAGACAATGAGCAGTTCTTC.

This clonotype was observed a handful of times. The CDR3 DNA follows: TGTGCCAGCAGTTTACCGAATAGCTGGGGGCTTAGCAATCAGCCCCAGCATTTT. Protein: CASSLPNSWGLSNQPQHF. The gene calls are TRBV28 and TRBJ1-5; D might be TRBD1 (6 bases). Germline CDR1 MDHEN, CDR2 SYDVKM. V was clipped by 2 bases and J by 0 bases, with 17 bases between them. The CDR3 runs 18 residues. The full variable domain, completed using reference TRBV28 and TRBJ1-5, is DVKVTQSSRYLVKRTGEKVFLECVQDMDHENMFWYRQDPGLGLRLIYFSYDVKMKEKGDIPEGYSVSREKKERFSLILESASTNQTSMYLCASSLPNSWGLSNQPQHFGDGTRLSIL.

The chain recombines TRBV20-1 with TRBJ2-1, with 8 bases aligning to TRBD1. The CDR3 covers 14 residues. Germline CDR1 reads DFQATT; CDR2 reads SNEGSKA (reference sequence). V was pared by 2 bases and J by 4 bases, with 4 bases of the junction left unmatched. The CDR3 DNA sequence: TGCAGTGCTAGACCGGACAGGGAGTACAATGAGCAGTTCTTC. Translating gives CSARPDREYNEQFF.

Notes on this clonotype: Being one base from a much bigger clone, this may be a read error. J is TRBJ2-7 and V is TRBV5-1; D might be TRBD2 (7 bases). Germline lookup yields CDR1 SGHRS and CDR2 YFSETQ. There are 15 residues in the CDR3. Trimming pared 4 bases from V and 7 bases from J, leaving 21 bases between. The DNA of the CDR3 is TGCGCCAGCAGCGCACTACGGGGGGCAATGCGGGAGCAGTACTTC. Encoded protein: CASSALRGAMREQYF.

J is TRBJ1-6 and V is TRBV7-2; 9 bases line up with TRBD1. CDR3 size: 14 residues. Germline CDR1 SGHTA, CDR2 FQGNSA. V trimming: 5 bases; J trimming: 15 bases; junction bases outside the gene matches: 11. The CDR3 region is CASSPGTGKVILHF. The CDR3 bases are TGTGCCAGCAGCCCTGGGACAGGGAAGGTCATCCTCCACTTT.

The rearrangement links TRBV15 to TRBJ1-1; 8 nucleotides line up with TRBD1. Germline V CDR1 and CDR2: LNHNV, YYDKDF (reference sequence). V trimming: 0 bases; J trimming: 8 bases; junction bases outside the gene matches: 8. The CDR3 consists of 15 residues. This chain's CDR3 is CATSREGRTGQEAFF. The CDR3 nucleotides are TGTGCCACCAGCAGAGAGGGGAGGACAGGGCAGGAAGCTTTCTTT.

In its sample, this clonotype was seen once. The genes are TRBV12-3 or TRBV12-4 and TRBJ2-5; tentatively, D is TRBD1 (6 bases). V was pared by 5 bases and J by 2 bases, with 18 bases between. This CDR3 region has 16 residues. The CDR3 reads CASSRSPGHEQETQYF. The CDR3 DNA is TGTGCCAGCAGTAGGTCGCCGGGACACGAACAAGAGACCCAGTACTTC.